The source of this T cell receptor (beta chain) is a study of cytomegalovirus exposure and HLA in healthy donors. The CDR3 sequence is 18 residues long. Germline V lookup: CDR1 GTSNPN, CDR2 SVGIG (reference sequence). Between the trimmed V and J ends, which lost 4 bases and 7 bases, there was a span of 26 bases. This clone was recorded a few times. PCR amplification relied on 60 Vbeta primers (plus 13 Jbeta primers). TCRdb's copy holds only in-frame clones and misses some; the assay was immunoSEQ multiplex PCR. The sample yields about 180,000 clones, around 74% seen once. This clonotype was sampled from a male donor in good health and CMV-seronegative. The sequencing input was PBMCs. The rearrangement joins TRBV30 to TRBJ1-6; no reliable D call. The CDR3 DNA is TGTGCCTGGATATCACCTCGGGGTTCGCCTGAAGGGAATTCACCCCTCCACTTT. Translated, it gives CAWISPRGSPEGNSPLHF.